This TCR beta chain was captured by sequencing in a study of regulatory T cells in long-lasting Graves disease (TCRdb year 2021). Regarding the study in general: Newly diagnosed Graves' disease patients had taken antithyroid drugs for less than 3 months. Persistent Graves' disease patients were compared with newly diagnosed Graves' disease patients by peripheral blood TCR sequencing and RNA sequencing. The study was registered as a clinical trial and conducted in China. A total of 33 samples were covered by TCR sequencing, comprising roughly 13 persistent and about 20 newly diagnosed Graves' disease patients. The paper as a whole reports these results and caveats: TRBV28, TRBJ1-2 and TRBJ2-5 were preferentially used in persistent disease, while TRBV20-1 and TRBJ2-1 were favored in newly diagnosed disease. Only peripheral blood was studied, because thyroid tissue, the primary lesion, was inaccessible. Compared with newly diagnosed patients, patients with persistent Graves' disease had lower TCR Shannon entropy and fewer highly expanded clones, which suggests clonal expansion. Patients with persistent disease shared more public clonotypes (about 3,000) than newly diagnosed patients did (966). The small sample size was acknowledged by the authors as a limitation that may reduce accuracy. Sequencing and analysis were limited to the TCR beta chain.

V lost 4 bases and J lost 5 bases; the stretch between them is 12 bases long. The germline V gene provides CDR1 KGHSY and CDR2 FQNENV. Spanning cysteine to phenylalanine, the CDR3 consists of 13 amino acids. The retained sequence is limited to the CDR3, 39 bases, with the frame set at the first base. The library was made by multiplex PCR. TCRdb names Illumina HiSeq 4000 as the instrument used. iRepertoire HTBI primers and Arm-PCR amplification of CDR3 regions were used to construct TCR beta libraries. Before sequencing, the PCR products went through gel purification. The authors' pipeline ran thus. Gene usage analysis of CDR3 amino acid clonotypes used the 62 TRBV and some 15 TRBJ segments found across samples. COPE and FqMerger were used to merge the filtered high-quality paired reads into contigs. BLAST was used to align contigs to the IMGT TRBV, TRBD and TRBJ reference genes, and CDR3 was defined following IMGT. Clonotypes above 0.1% frequency were classified as highly expanded clones. Shannon entropy was used to measure repertoire diversity, and the Gini coefficient was used to measure V-J evenness. Public clonotypes were defined as clonotypes shared by more than one individual. TCRdb's own reprocessing of the public reads used fastp at Q25 and MiXCR and kept productive beta chains. Records with the same CDR3 protein are collapsed into one entry carrying the most frequent genes and DNA. These V and J calls are TCRdb output, not the study's own analysis. A total of a few hundred thousand distinct CDR3 sequences appear in this sample, around 18% of them only once. Of the sample, roughly 15% is held by the ten largest clones.

As regards this clonotype: Its recognized antigen is unknown. Base qualities are missing; no much larger clone stands one base away.

What the time point label conveys for this sample: newly diagnosed GD, antithyroid drugs for less than 3 months. For both TCR sequencing and RNA sequencing, RNA was extracted from PBMCs using TRIzol. The diagnosis of Graves' disease followed American Thyroid Association guidelines. Patients for the study were recruited at an endocrinology department in Xi'an, China. Each patient gave approximately 10 milliliters of peripheral blood, collected in an EDTA anticoagulant tube. Ficoll Paque Plus density gradient separation was used to isolate PBMCs, and no further T cell sorting was performed. An Agilent 2100 Bioanalyzer and agarose gel were used to check RNA quality, while a NanoDrop 2000 measured RNA concentration. These sequences were also reported in another study, on T cells in Graves' hyperthyroidism and ophthalmopathy. The second paper states: Stable Graves' hyperthyroidism was defined as no progression to ophthalmopathy during 18 months of follow-up. Hyperthyroidism patients were newly diagnosed, with disease duration under 2 months, and aged 18 to 65 years. Any patient with an uncontrolled infection, another autoimmune disease, pregnancy or lactation was excluded. Diagnoses were established on the basis of clinical symptoms, serum thyroxine and TRAb, thyroid ultrasound, and orbital computed tomography. A first-round RT-PCR of the TCR CDR3 used the HTBI primer set with the Qiagen OneStep RT-PCR kit. Most expanded thyroid clonotypes (frequency above 0.001) were also detected in blood, a finding suggesting that blood repertoires may reflect thyroid immune responses. Ophthalmopathy was separated from stable hyperthyroidism by a 13 V-J signature model, with about 88% sensitivity and about 81% specificity obtained in cross-validation and 80%/75% obtained in testing. In validation, the model predicted progression to ophthalmopathy a median of roughly 6.1 months before onset, with roughly 70% sensitivity and 72.22% specificity. To identify distinguishing TCR V-J signatures, a discovery cohort of 100 patients was used, comprising 40 to 45 with Graves' ophthalmopathy and 57 with stable Graves' hyperthyroidism. Prospective prediction of ophthalmopathy was tested in an independent validation cohort consisting of 18 to 20 hyperthyroidism patients and over 15 patients who later progressed to ophthalmopathy. For training and testing, the roughly 100 patients in the discovery cohort were randomly divided in a 7:3 ratio. Thyroid tissue and blood T-cell repertoires from more than 5 Graves' hyperthyroidism patients were also compared in the study. After blood sampling, hyperthyroidism patients were treated with methimazole at a starting dose of 30 mg daily, and ophthalmopathy patients were treated with high-dose intravenous methylprednisolone. The libraries were constructed in a second round of multiplex PCR and then size-selected and purified. Libraries were sequenced paired-end with 100 bp reads on an Illumina HiSeq2000. SOAPnuke was used to process the raw data, removing reads that contained adapters or uncalled bases, had a mean Phred below 15, or lacked an exact match to the constant primer or identifier. High-quality paired reads were merged with COPE v1.2.5, and unique nucleotide sequences were defined as clonotypes. MiTCR v1.1 was used to align the clonotypes against IMGT TRBV, TRBD and TRBJ reference segments. Only V-J combinations with frequency above 0.0001, covering approximately 99% of repertoires, were analysed. A TCS score was defined as the ratio of F50 (clonal expansion) to E x V (chaos), with BLOSUM62-based TCRdist applied between CDR3 peptides within each V-J. Welch's t-statistics and random forest reduced roughly 530 V-J features to about 12, which were used in a naive Bayes classifier (R e1071). Sample size was not statistically predetermined, and investigators were not blinded to group allocation. According to the paper, TCR Vbeta CDR3 sequencing was carried out on approximately 140 peripheral blood samples, which came from approximately 41 ophthalmopathy, approximately 78 hyperthyroidism and about 17 progressor patients.

Material: peripheral blood mononuclear cells (PBMCs), obtained at new diagnosis, from a patient treated with antithyroid drugs. The rearrangement combines TRBV16 with TRBJ2-7; the D gene is perhaps TRBD1, from 6 matching bases. This TCR derives from a woman in her twenties or thirties with Graves disease. Donor details come from another sample of the same person, matched by shared clones. The CDR3 reads as follows: CASSLNRVNEQYF. At the DNA level, the sequence is TGTGCCAGCAGCCTGAACAGGGTGAACGAGCAGTACTTC.